Listed here are 32 T cell receptor beta chains from one sample, sequenced in a study of cytomegalovirus exposure and HLA in healthy donors. The PCR had 60 Vbeta and 13 Jbeta primers. The assay was immunoSEQ multiplex PCR, and TCRdb's table has in-frame clones only and misses some. The sample includes some 150,000 clones, more than 75% of them seen just once. What was sequenced was PBMCs. The receptors stem from a woman under 30 in good health and CMV-seronegative.

The V and J genes are TRBV5-1 and TRBJ2-5, with 7 bases lining up with TRBD2. The CDR3 spans 17 residues. Trimming took 0 bases from V and 5 from J; bases not matched to a gene: 13. In germline, CDR1 is SGHRS, CDR2 YFSETQ. The CDR3 region is CASSLAYMGGGLETQYF. For the CDR3, the DNA is TGCGCCAGCAGCTTGGCTTATATGGGCGGGGGTTTGGAGACCCAGTACTTC.

The J gene is TRBJ1-2, the V gene TRBV29-1; possibly TRBD1 for D (5 bases). CDR3 length: 11 residues. Looked up from germline, CDR1 is SQVTM and CDR2 is ANQGSEA. The CDR3, as DNA: TGCGGGTGCGGACACCTTAACGGCTACACCTTC. This sequence encodes CGCGHLNGYTF.

The V and J genes are TRBV5-4 and TRBJ2-7, with D possibly matching TRBD1 (6 bases). The CDR3 is 15 residues long. The V end was cut by 4 bases, the J end by 6 bases, with 20 bases between. Per germline, CDR1 SGHNT and CDR2 YYREEE (reference sequence). CDR3 DNA sequence: TGTGCCAGCAGCCCCCGAACCACAGGGATAGGCGAGCAGTACTTC. Its translation: CASSPRTTGIGEQYF.

V usage is TRBV7-9 and J usage is TRBJ2-2; possibly TRBD2 for D (5 bases). This CDR3 has 14 amino acids. V was pared by 5 bases and J by 7 bases, with 14 bases between. The germline gives CDR1 SEHNR, CDR2 FQNEAQ (reference sequence). CDR3 sequence: CASSRRGSDGELFF. The CDR3 DNA follows: TGTGCCAGCAGCCGACGGGGTAGTGACGGGGAGCTGTTTTTT.

For this clone: This sample includes further DNA sequences coding for the same CDR3. The chain is built from TRBV28 and TRBJ1-3; D ambiguous. The ends were cut back, 2 bases at V and 0 bases at J, with 20 bases in the middle. Per germline, CDR1 MDHEN and CDR2 SYDVKM. The CDR3 contains 19 residues. The CDR3 DNA follows: TGTGCCAGCAGTTTAAGGTGCACGGTACGGAGCTGCTCTGGAAACACCATATATTTT. The encoded protein is CASSLRCTVRSCSGNTIYF.

This clone was counted only a few times. This chain links TRBV5-1 with TRBJ2-3, with 9 bases identical to TRBD2. CDR3 size: 17 residues. Germline CDR1 is SGHRS and CDR2 is YFSETQ. The V gene end was trimmed by 2 bases and the J gene end by 0 bases; junction bases not matched to a gene: 7. CDR3 DNA: TGCGCCAGCAGCTTCCAGACTAGCGGAGACAGCACAGATACGCAGTATTTT. It translates to CASSFQTSGDSTDTQYF.

The chain is built from TRBV5-5 and TRBJ2-4; unclear D gene. CDR3 length equals 15 residues. Germline V gives CDR1 SGHKS, CDR2 YYEKEE (reference sequence). V lost 4 bases and J lost 8, with 19 bases in between. CDR3 nucleotides: TGTGCCAGCAGCGCGGAACTCAATGTATGGGACATTCAGTACTTC. Translating gives CASSAELNVWDIQYF.

The chain employs TRBV6-5 and TRBJ1-5; 9 bases align to TRBD1. The CDR3 spans 14 residues. CDR1 MNHEY and CDR2 SVGAGI come from the germline V gene. Trimming at V came to 5 bases and at J to 5 bases, leaving 4 bases not matched to a gene. CDR3 sequence: CASSRRDRDQPQHF. The CDR3, as DNA: TGTGCCAGCAGTCGCCGGGACAGGGATCAGCCCCAGCATTTT.

The V and J genes are TRBV7-2 and TRBJ2-7; D is unclear. Germline assignment: CDR1 SGHTA and CDR2 FQGNSA. The V gene lost 1 base and the J gene lost 7 bases, with 11 bases spanning the gap. The CDR3 totals 13 residues. The CDR3 here is CASSLGGGLEQYF. The CDR3 DNA reads as TGTGCCAGCAGCTTAGGAGGCGGCTTAGAGCAGTACTTC. The full variable domain, completed using reference TRBV7-2 and TRBJ2-7, is GAGVSQSPSNKVTEKGKDVELRCDPISGHTALYWYRQSLGQGLEFLIYFQGNSAPDKSGLPSDRFSAERTGGSVSTLTIQRTQQEDSAVYLCASSLGGGLEQYFGPGTRLTVT.

The CDR3 loop is CASSQDTYTEAFF. DNA for the CDR3: TGTGCCAGCAGCCAAGACACCTACACTGAAGCTTTCTTT. The gene calls are TRBV2 and TRBJ1-1; D remains ambiguous. V was pared by 6 bases and J by 3 bases, with 11 bases between. Germline lookup yields CDR1 SNHLY and CDR2 FYNNEI. CDR3 length: 13 residues.

The chain is built from TRBV7-8 and TRBJ1-1; D is ambiguous. Per the germline V gene, CDR1 is SGHVS and CDR2 is FQNEAQ. With 1 base removed from V and 0 bases from J, the gap between germline ends came to 15 bases. CDR3 length: 17 amino acids. CDR3 region: CASSLGGKVGLNTEAFF. CDR3 DNA sequence: TGTGCCAGCAGCTTAGGCGGGAAGGTCGGGTTGAACACTGAAGCTTTCTTT.

About this clone itself: The junction differs from germline at one of its ends, possibly a read error. The chain uses TRBV7-9 and TRBJ2-5, with 10 bases lining up with TRBD1. CDR1 is SEHNR and CDR2 is FQNEAQ in the germline V gene (reference sequence). The CDR3 is 16 residues long. The CDR3 here is CSSSRDRGWYQETQYF. The CDR3 DNA sequence: TGTTCCAGCAGCCGGGACAGGGGATGGTACCAAGAGACCCAGTACTTC. Together with reference TRBV7-9 and TRBJ2-5, the CDR3 gives the full variable domain: DTGVSQNPRHKITKRGQNVTFRCDPISEHNRLYWYRQTLGQGPEFLTYFQNEAQLEKSRLLSDRFSAERPKGSFSTLEIQRTEQGDSAMYLCSSSRDRGWYQETQYFGPGTRLLVL.

The rearrangement uses TRBV15 and TRBJ2-7; D may be TRBD1 (6 bases). The V and J ends lost 6 bases and 0 bases respectively, with 18 bases between them. CDR3 length equals 16 residues. The germline V gene has CDR1 LNHNV and CDR2 YYDKDF (reference sequence). The CDR3 bases are TGTGCCACCAGAGGGCTCCTACAGGACAGCTCCTACGAGCAGTACTTC. It codes for CATRGLLQDSSYEQYF.

This chain joins TRBV15 and TRBJ2-1, with D maybe TRBD2 (6 bases). The CDR3 covers 14 residues. Trimming shortened V by 8 bases and J by 8 bases, and 19 bases separated the two germline ends. Per germline, CDR1 LNHNV and CDR2 YYDKDF (reference sequence). The CDR3 is CATRRSGASYEQFF. In DNA, the CDR3 is TGTGCCACCCGTCGATCGGGAGCTTCGTATGAGCAGTTCTTC. The full variable domain, with the rest looked up from reference TRBV15 and TRBJ2-1, is DAMVIQNPRYQVTQFGKPVTLSCSQTLNHNVMYWYQQKSSQAPKLLFHYYDKDFNNEADTPDNFQSRRPNTSFCFLDIRSPGLGDTAMYLCATRRSGASYEQFFGPGTRLTVL.

The chain employs TRBV18 and TRBJ1-4, with D maybe TRBD1 (6 bases). This CDR3 is 15 amino acids long. V was pared by 3 bases and J by 4 bases, with 12 bases between. CDR1 and CDR2 (germline): KGHSH, LQKENI. The CDR3 DNA reads as TGTGCCAGCTCACCGCGACAGGATTATAATGAAAAACTGTTTTTT. The encoded protein is CASSPRQDYNEKLFF.

The chain combines TRBV5-6 with TRBJ1-6; tentative D call: TRBD1 (5 bases). CDR3 length: 15 residues. V was pared by 4 bases and J by 12 bases, with 20 bases between. CDR1 and CDR2 from the germline V gene are SGHDT and YYEEEE. The CDR3 DNA reads TGTGCCAGCAGCCCCGCAGGGCAGAAGCACCAACCCCTCCACTTT. It encodes CASSPAGQKHQPLHF.

This clone was seen more than once but under ten times. The rearrangement uses TRBV10-3 and TRBJ1-3; D gene unclear. The CDR3 loop spans 15 amino acids. Trimming shortened V by 5 bases and J by 0 bases, and 11 bases separated the two germline ends. Per the germline V gene, CDR1 is ENHRY and CDR2 is SYGVKD. The CDR3 protein is CAISSGFSSGNTIYF. CDR3 coding DNA: TGTGCCATCAGTTCGGGGTTTAGCTCTGGAAACACCATATATTTT.

V is TRBV7-2 and J is TRBJ1-1; D gene ambiguous. Per the germline V gene, CDR1 is SGHTA and CDR2 is FQGNSA. This CDR3 contains 16 residues. V gave up 0 bases and J gave up 5 bases, with 16 bases separating them. CDR3 sequence: CASSLAPRRSGTEAFF. The CDR3 region has the DNA TGTGCCAGCAGCTTAGCGCCCAGGCGTAGTGGAACTGAAGCTTTCTTT.

This clone was counted a single time. The chain uses TRBV7-6 and TRBJ2-7; D possibly corresponds to TRBD1 (6 bases). This CDR3 is 15 amino acids long. Germline-derived CDR1 and CDR2 are SGHVS and FNYEAQ. Trimming removed 1 base from V and 5 bases from J, with 15 bases in between. The CDR3 sequence: CASSLEGRGADEQYF. CDR3 in DNA: TGTGCCAGCAGCTTAGAGGGCAGGGGCGCCGACGAGCAGTACTTC.

This clone was picked up one time. The CDR3 coding sequence is TGTGCCATCAGTGAGCGCGGGTTAAGGACAGGGGTCACCGGGGAGCTGTTTTTT. Translated: CAISERGLRTGVTGELFF. V gene TRBV10-3 combines with J gene TRBJ2-2; 9 bases are a match to TRBD1. CDR1 ENHRY and CDR2 SYGVKD come from the germline V gene. This CDR3 is built from 18 residues. Trimming took 2 bases from V and 4 from J; bases not matched to a gene: 11.

The CDR3: CASSPRDEQYF. DNA for the CDR3: TGTGCCAGCAGCCCACGGGACGAGCAGTACTTC. This chain uses TRBV7-8 with TRBJ2-7; no firm D call. The CDR3 is 11 residues long. Trimming shortened V by 5 bases and J by 5 bases, and 7 bases separated the two germline ends. Per the germline V gene, CDR1 is SGHVS and CDR2 is FQNEAQ.

J is TRBJ2-2 and V is TRBV19; 8 positions agree with TRBD1. The CDR3 has 16 amino acids. The J segment lost 3 bases and the V segment lost 4 bases, leaving 7 bases of the junction unmatched. The germline V gene encodes CDR1 LNHDA and CDR2 SQIVND (reference sequence). CDR3 sequence reads: CASSTLAGGDTGELFF. In DNA form, the CDR3 reads TGTGCCAGTAGTACCCTGGCAGGGGGCGACACCGGGGAGCTGTTTTTT.

V usage is TRBV7-2 and J usage is TRBJ2-1; D may be TRBD2 (5 bases). CDR1 SGHTA and CDR2 FQGNSA come from the germline V gene. V gave up 0 bases and J gave up 5 bases, with 8 bases separating them. The CDR3 length is 14 residues. CDR3 coding DNA: TGTGCCAGCAGCTTAGCAGGACTTAACAATGAGCAGTTCTTC. Amino acid sequence: CASSLAGLNNEQFF. Full variable domain (outside the CDR3, taken from reference TRBV7-2 and TRBJ2-1): GAGVSQSPSNKVTEKGKDVELRCDPISGHTALYWYRQSLGQGLEFLIYFQGNSAPDKSGLPSDRFSAERTGGSVSTLTIQRTQQEDSAVYLCASSLAGLNNEQFFGPGTRLTVL.

This chain joins TRBV6-5 and TRBJ2-3, with D unclear. The V gene lost 5 bases and the J gene lost 7 bases, with 16 bases spanning the gap. Per germline, CDR1 MNHEY and CDR2 SVGAGI. This CDR3 is built from 14 residues. The CDR3 bases are TGTGCCAGCAGTCTCCCCCCCGAGAGCCATACGCAGTATTTT. This codes for CASSLPPESHTQYF.

The chain has TRBV4-1 and TRBJ2-1; perhaps TRBD2 as D (5 bases). CDR3 length equals 16 residues. CDR1 MGHRA and CDR2 YSYEKL come from the germline V gene. V lost 3 bases, J lost 3 bases, and 15 bases lay in between. CDR3 sequence: CASSHFVAGRYNEQFF. The CDR3 nucleotides are TGCGCCAGCAGCCATTTCGTGGCGGGCCGCTACAATGAGCAGTTCTTC.

The gene calls are TRBV5-1 and TRBJ2-7; TRBD1 matches 10 bases. V shed 4 bases and J 5 bases; nucleotides not matched to a gene: 6. This CDR3 comprises 14 residues. The germline V gene has CDR1 SGHRS and CDR2 YFSETQ. The CDR3 reads CASSGGTGDHEQYF. Here the CDR3 DNA reads TGCGCCAGCAGCGGCGGGACAGGGGACCACGAGCAGTACTTC.

The chain combines TRBV5-4 with TRBJ2-3; possibly TRBD2 for D (6 bases). The germline gives CDR1 SGHNT, CDR2 YYREEE (reference sequence). Trimming cost V 10 bases and J 1 base, with 16 bases left between them. The CDR3 length is 14 residues. CDR3 amino acids: CAGASATGTDTQYF. As DNA, the CDR3 is TGTGCCGGCGCTAGCGCCACGGGCACAGATACGCAGTATTTT.

This sequence joins TRBV5-5 and TRBJ1-5, with D tentatively TRBD1 (6 bases). The CDR3 covers 14 residues. The V gene lost 3 bases and the J gene lost 4 bases, with 11 bases spanning the gap. Germline lookup yields CDR1 SGHKS and CDR2 YYEKEE (reference sequence). CDR3 DNA: TGTGCCAGCAGCTGGACAGCCGATAATCAGCCCCAGCATTTT. This translates into CASSWTADNQPQHF.

The gene calls are TRBV14 and TRBJ2-1, with D perhaps TRBD1 (6 bases). In germline, CDR1 is SGHDN, CDR2 FVKESK. The V and J ends lost 5 bases and 2 bases respectively, with 7 bases between them. This CDR3 region has 13 residues. For the CDR3, the DNA is TGTGCCAGCAGCAACAGGGCCTACAATGAGCAGTTCTTC. Translated: CASSNRAYNEQFF. Full variable domain (remainder filled in from reference TRBV14 and TRBJ2-1): EAGVTQFPSHSVIEKGQTVTLRCDPISGHDNLYWYRRVMGKEIKFLLHFVKESKQDESGMPNNRFLAERTGGTYSTLKVQPAELEDSGVYFCASSNRAYNEQFFGPGTRLTVL.

This chain links TRBV28 with TRBJ2-6; perhaps TRBD1 as D (5 bases). The V end lost 8 bases, the J end lost 4 bases, and 15 bases lay between the germline ends. Germline CDR1 is MDHEN and CDR2 is SYDVKM. CDR3 length equals 15 residues. The DNA of the CDR3 is TGTGCCAGCCTCCGCAGGGCAGGCGGGGCCAACGTCCTGACTTTC. Protein: CASLRRAGGANVLTF. Using reference TRBV28 and TRBJ2-6 for the parts outside the CDR3, the full variable domain is DVKVTQSSRYLVKRTGEKVFLECVQDMDHENMFWYRQDPGLGLRLIYFSYDVKMKEKGDIPEGYSVSREKKERFSLILESASTNQTSMYLCASLRRAGGANVLTFGAGSRLTVL.

The chain combines TRBV10-3 with TRBJ2-3; weak D call: TRBD1 (5 bases). CDR1 and CDR2 (germline): ENHRY, SYGVKD. The CDR3 runs to 13 residues. The V end lost 3 bases, the J end lost 3 bases, and 7 bases lay between the germline ends. The chain's CDR3 is CAISEGVTDTQYF. CDR3 nucleotides: TGTGCCATCAGTGAAGGGGTAACAGATACGCAGTATTTT.

The V gene is TRBV30, the J gene TRBJ2-1; no clear D. Deletions cut 0 bases from V and 2 bases from J, with 11 bases between. This CDR3 is 15 amino acids long. CDR1 is GTSNPN, CDR2 SVGIG, per germline (reference sequence). The CDR3, as DNA: TGTGCCTGGAGTGTTAGTGCGGTACCCTACAATGAGCAGTTCTTC. As protein: CAWSVSAVPYNEQFF.